This TCR beta chain was found in a study of CD8+ T cells in alopecia areata. Study outcomes and limitations: Lesional tissue from the scalp (especially in alopecia totalis/universalis) showed higher clonality than normal scalp. The study found TCR sharing across patients less clear than in mice, possibly for HLA reasons. Normal skin's resident alphabeta T cells are sequenced alongside lesional scalp T cells.

RNA was isolated and reverse transcribed to cDNA, the sequencing template. This table comes from immunoSEQ multiplex PCR, and its TCRdb copy is limited to in-frame clones, with some not included. This table holds about 190,000 clones, just under 60% found once. Alopecia areata patients provided lesional scalp punch biopsies and peripheral blood. As to this clone: Antigen: not known.

This CDR3 region has 14 residues. Trimming left V 2 bases short and J 4 bases short, with 11 bases between. Germline values: CDR1 SGHAT, CDR2 FQDESV (reference sequence). This clonotype was sampled from a human donor with alopecia areata. The chain links TRBV11-1 to TRBJ1-1; D ambiguous. The source material was CD4+ T cells sorted from blood, sampled at week 0. In DNA, the CDR3 is TGTGCCAGCAGCTTATCGGAGGGAGCCACTGAAGCTTTCTTT. This translates into CASSLSEGATEAFF.